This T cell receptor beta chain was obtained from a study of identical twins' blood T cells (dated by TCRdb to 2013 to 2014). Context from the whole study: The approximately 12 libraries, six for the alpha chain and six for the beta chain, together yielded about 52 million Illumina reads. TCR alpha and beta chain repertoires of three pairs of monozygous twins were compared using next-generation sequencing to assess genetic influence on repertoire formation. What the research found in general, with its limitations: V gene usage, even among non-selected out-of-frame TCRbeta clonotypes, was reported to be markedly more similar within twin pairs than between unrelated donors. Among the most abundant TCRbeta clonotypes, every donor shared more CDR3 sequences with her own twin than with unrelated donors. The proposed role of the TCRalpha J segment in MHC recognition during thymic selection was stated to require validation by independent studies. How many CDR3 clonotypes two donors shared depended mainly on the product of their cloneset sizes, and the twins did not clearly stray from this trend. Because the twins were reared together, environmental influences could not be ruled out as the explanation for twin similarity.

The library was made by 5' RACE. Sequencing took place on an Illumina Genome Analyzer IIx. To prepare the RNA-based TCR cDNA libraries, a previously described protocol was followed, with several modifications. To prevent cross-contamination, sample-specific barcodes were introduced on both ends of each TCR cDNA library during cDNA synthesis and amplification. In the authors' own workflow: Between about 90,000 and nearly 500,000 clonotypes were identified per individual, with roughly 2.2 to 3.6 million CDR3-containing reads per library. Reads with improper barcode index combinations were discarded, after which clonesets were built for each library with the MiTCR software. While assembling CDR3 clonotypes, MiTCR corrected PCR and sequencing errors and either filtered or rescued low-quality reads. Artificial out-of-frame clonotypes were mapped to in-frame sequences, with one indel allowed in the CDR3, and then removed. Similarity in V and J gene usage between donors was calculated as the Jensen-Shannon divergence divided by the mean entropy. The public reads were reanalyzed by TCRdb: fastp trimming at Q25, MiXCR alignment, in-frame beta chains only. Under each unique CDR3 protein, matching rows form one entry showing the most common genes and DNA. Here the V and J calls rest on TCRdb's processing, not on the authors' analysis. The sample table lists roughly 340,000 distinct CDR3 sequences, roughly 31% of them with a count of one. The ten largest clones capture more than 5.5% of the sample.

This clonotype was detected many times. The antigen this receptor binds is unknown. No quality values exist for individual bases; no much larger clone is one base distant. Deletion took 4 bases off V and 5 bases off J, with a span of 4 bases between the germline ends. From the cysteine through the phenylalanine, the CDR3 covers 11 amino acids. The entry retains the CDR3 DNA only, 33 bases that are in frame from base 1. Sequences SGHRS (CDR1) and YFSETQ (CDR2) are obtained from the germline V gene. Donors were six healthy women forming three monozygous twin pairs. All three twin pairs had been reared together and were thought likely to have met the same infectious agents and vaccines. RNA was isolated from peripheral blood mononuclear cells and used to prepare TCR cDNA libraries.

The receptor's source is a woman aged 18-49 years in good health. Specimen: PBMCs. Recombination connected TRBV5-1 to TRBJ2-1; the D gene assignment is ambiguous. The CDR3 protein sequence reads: CASSLDNEQFF. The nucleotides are TGCGCCAGCAGCCTGGACAATGAGCAGTTCTTC.